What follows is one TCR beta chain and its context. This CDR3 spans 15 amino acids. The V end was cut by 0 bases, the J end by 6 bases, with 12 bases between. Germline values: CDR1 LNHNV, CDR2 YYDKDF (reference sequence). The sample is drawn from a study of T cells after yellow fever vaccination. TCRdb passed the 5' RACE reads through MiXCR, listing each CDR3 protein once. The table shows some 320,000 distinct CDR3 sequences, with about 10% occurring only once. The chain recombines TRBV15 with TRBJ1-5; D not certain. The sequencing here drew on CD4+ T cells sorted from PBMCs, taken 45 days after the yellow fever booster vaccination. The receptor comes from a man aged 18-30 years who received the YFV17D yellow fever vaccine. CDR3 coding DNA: TGTGCCACCAGCAGAGATTCCGTACGAAGTCAGCCCCAGCATTTT. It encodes CATSRDSVRSQPQHF.